Listed here is a single TCR beta chain. Antigen unknown. The study ran its PCR with 60 Vbeta and 13 Jbeta primers. Clones were read by immunoSEQ multiplex PCR, and TCRdb kept only the in-frame ones, dropping some. The data hold around 100,000 clones, with around 70% observed a single time. The CDR3 spans 16 residues. V shed 0 bases, J shed 1 base, and the junction held 2 bases outside the gene matches. The germline V gene encodes CDR1 MGHRA and CDR2 YSYEKL. This sample was taken from a study of cytomegalovirus exposure and HLA in healthy donors. In the study overall: There were about 85 million unique TCRs (from HLA-typed donors) in an early data release. Clustering assigned about 79% of the roughly 400 genotyped donors to the Caucasian-associated ancestry cluster.

Study outcomes and limitations: Differences between HLA loci emerged in a later analysis of TCR association rates, with DRB1 most and HLA-C fewest. A later analysis linked a missense variant in DCLRE1C to the trimming of TCR beta V and J genes.

The chain uses TRBV4-1 and TRBJ2-7; 11 bases map to TRBD1. The clonotype originates from a man aged 30 to 45 in good health and CMV-seropositive. The material sequenced was PBMCs. This CDR3 reads CASSQEGTGGSYEQYF. As DNA, the CDR3 is TGCGCCAGCAGCCAAGAAGGGACAGGGGGTTCCTACGAGCAGTACTTC.